This T cell receptor beta chain derives from a study of blood T cell repertoires in COVID-19. For the study at large: The United States, Italy and Spain were the sources of the acute and convalescent COVID-19 samples. T cells, B-cell-depleted T cells, or PBMCs supplied cDNA or gDNA.

This clone was picked up a small number of times. Germline lookup yields CDR1 MNHEY and CDR2 SVGAGI. This CDR3 has 15 amino acids. J lost 8 bases, V lost 8 bases, and 12 bases had no gene match. The assay was immunoSEQ multiplex PCR, and TCRdb's table has in-frame clones only and misses some. The data contain some 340,000 clones, approximately 81% of them singletons. This TCR was recovered from a woman aged 18-29 years with acute or convalescent COVID-19. Sequenced: peripheral blood. The V and J genes are TRBV6-5 and TRBJ2-1, with 10 bases lining up with TRBD2. CDR3 DNA sequence: TGTGCCAGCCCTCCCGGGCTAGCGGGAGTGGATGAGCAGTTCTTC. Translating it yields CASPPGLAGVDEQFF.